A selection of T cell receptor beta chains follows, all from one sample in a study of T-cell reconstitution after alpha-beta-depleted transplantation in children. TCRdb re-derived calls from the PCR reads in MiXCR, one entry per CDR3 protein. The data contain around 500,000 distinct CDR3 sequences, roughly 24% of them singletons. Sample: PBMCs, mostly from graft donor cells, taken 360 days after TCRalphabeta/CD19-depleted stem cell transplant. The receptors shown here come from a boy younger than two who had a stem cell transplant for acute myeloid leukemia, so the T cells may come from the graft donor. The CDR3 runs from the conserved cysteine through the conserved F or W. A D gene is named only where the DNA matches it firmly. Rows give clone size only sometimes, using once, few, many, or a class for an expanded clone.

cdr3_aa cdr3_nt d_call clone_size j_call v_call
CSVGGLTSNYGYTF TGCAGCGTTGGGGGGCTTACTTCTAACTATGGCTACACCTTC . many TRBJ1-2 TRBV29-1
CASSLDRTLRGQETQYF TGCGCCAGCAGCCTGGACCGTACCTTGCGAGGCCAAGAGACCCAGTACTTC . . TRBJ2-5 TRBV5-1
CASSQFIAGSYNEQFF TGCGCCAGCAGCCAATTTATAGCGGGGTCCTACAATGAGCAGTTCTTC TRBD2 many TRBJ2-1 TRBV4-3
CASSRPGRTTHEQFF TGTGCCAGCAGCAGACCCGGGAGGACTACTCATGAGCAGTTCTTC TRBD2 few TRBJ2-1 TRBV7-2
CASSDLNYGYTF TGTGCCAGCAGCGACCTTAACTATGGCTACACCTTC . many TRBJ1-2 TRBV12-3/TRBV12-4
CSARSGAGGDTGELFF TGCAGTGCTAGATCCGGAGCGGGGGGTGACACCGGGGAGCTGTTTTTT TRBD2 many TRBJ2-2 TRBV20-1
CASTPSYNEQFF TGTGCCAGCACCCCGTCTTACAATGAGCAGTTCTTC . few TRBJ2-1 TRBV5-8
CASSLLETQYF TGTGCCAGCAGCTTATTAGAGACCCAGTACTTC . many TRBJ2-5 TRBV12-3/TRBV12-4
CSALARRATGELFF TGCAGCGCCCTCGCGCGCAGGGCCACCGGGGAGCTGTTTTTT . many TRBJ2-2 TRBV29-1
CASSYSMGKETQYF TGTGCCAGCAGTTACTCGATGGGAAAAGAGACCCAGTACTTC . once TRBJ2-5 TRBV6-2/TRBV6-3
CASSLASRTWTEAFF TGTGCCAGCAGCTTAGCGAGTCGGACGTGGACTGAAGCTTTCTTT . few TRBJ1-1 TRBV7-2
CASSLDRGEETQYF TGCGCCAGCAGCTTGGACAGAGGTGAAGAGACCCAGTACTTC . many TRBJ2-5 TRBV5-1
CATSRDKARPDTQYF TGTGCCACCAGCAGAGATAAGGCCAGGCCAGATACGCAGTATTTT . few TRBJ2-3 TRBV15
CASSPNSRDDTQYF TGTGCCAGCAGCCCGAACAGCCGGGACGATACGCAGTATTTT . many TRBJ2-3 TRBV12-3/TRBV12-4
CATSDLTSGTETQYF TGTGCCACCAGTGATTTGACTAGCGGGACGGAGACCCAGTACTTC TRBD2 . TRBJ2-5 TRBV24-1
CSASGGEMDTQYF TGCAGTGCTTCAGGGGGCGAAATGGATACGCAGTATTTT TRBD1 few TRBJ2-3 TRBV20-1
CASSRVTWEREAFF TGTGCCAGCAGCCGCGTAACGTGGGAACGTGAAGCTTTCTTT . few TRBJ1-1 TRBV13
CASSSQMSLAKNIQYF TGTGCCAGCAGCTCCCAGATGAGTCTAGCCAAAAACATTCAGTACTTC . few TRBJ2-4 TRBV11-3
CASSTLPGEAGDTQYF TGTGCCAGCAGCACACTCCCCGGGGAAGCTGGGGATACGCAGTATTTT . many TRBJ2-3 TRBV11-2
CASSYSNTHEQYF TGTGCCAGCAGTTACTCGAATACCCACGAGCAGTACTTC . few TRBJ2-7 TRBV6-5
CASSNHGGGNTEAFF TGTGCCAGCAGTAATCACGGGGGGGGGAACACTGAAGCTTTCTTT . few TRBJ1-1 TRBV2
CASSLDRGFTDTQYF TGCGCCAGCAGCTTGGATCGGGGGTTCACAGATACGCAGTATTTT . . TRBJ2-3 TRBV5-1
CASKRWDLPSGEQYF TGTGCCAGCAAACGATGGGACCTTCCCTCAGGGGAGCAGTACTTC . . TRBJ2-7 TRBV12-3/TRBV12-4
CASSRGDTSSYEQYF TGCGCCAGCAGCCGAGGGGACACGTCGTCCTACGAGCAGTACTTC . . TRBJ2-7 TRBV5-1
CASSLGFVTGPETQYF TGTGCCAGCAGCTTAGGCTTTGTGACGGGTCCGGAGACCCAGTACTTC . . TRBJ2-5 TRBV7-9
CSARPGQRPSNYGYTF TGCAGTGCTAGGCCGGGACAGCGTCCTTCTAACTATGGCTACACCTTC TRBD1 few TRBJ1-2 TRBV20-1
CASSLRGGARSSYEQYF TGTGCCAGCAGCCTCCGAGGTGGGGCCCGATCTTCCTACGAGCAGTACTTC . few TRBJ2-7 TRBV14
CCAGRGAIANTGELFF TGCTGCGCTGGCCGGGGGGCGATCGCGAACACCGGGGAGCTGTTTTTT . . TRBJ2-2 TRBV20-1
CASSRDRGMNEQYF TGCGCCAGCAGCCGTGACAGGGGGATGAACGAGCAGTACTTC TRBD1 few TRBJ2-7 TRBV5-1
CASSRTSGGGDTQYF TGTGCCAGCAGCCGTACTAGCGGGGGTGGGGATACGCAGTATTTT TRBD2 many TRBJ2-3 TRBV7-9
CASKFHGNYGYTF TGTGCCAGCAAGTTTCACGGAAACTATGGCTACACCTTC . . TRBJ1-2 TRBV12-3/TRBV12-4
CASSRSTYNEQFF TGTGCCAGCAGTCGATCTACCTACAATGAGCAGTTCTTC . . TRBJ2-1 TRBV6-1
CASSLLAVVESYQPQHF TGTGCCAGCAGTTTATTGGCGGTTGTGGAATCGTATCAGCCCCAGCATTTT . . TRBJ1-5 TRBV27
CASSLRWPGELFF TGTGCCAGCAGCTTAAGGTGGCCCGGGGAGCTGTTTTTT . many TRBJ2-2 TRBV7-2
CASTFWGGETQYF TGTGCCAGCACGTTTTGGGGAGGAGAGACCCAGTACTTC . . TRBJ2-5 TRBV7-2
CSVGGQANYGYTF TGCAGCGTTGGGGGACAGGCTAACTATGGCTACACCTTC TRBD1 many TRBJ1-2 TRBV29-1
CASSALTGGNTQYF TGCGCCAGCAGCGCACTAACAGGGGGAAATACGCAGTATTTT TRBD1 few TRBJ2-3 TRBV5-1
CASSYPLGAGELFF TGTGCCAGCAGTTACCCCCTAGGCGCCGGGGAGCTGTTTTTT . few TRBJ2-2 TRBV6-5
CASSQDRYGITDQETQYF TGTGCCAGCAGCCAAGATAGGTACGGTATCACGGATCAAGAGACCCAGTACTTC . many TRBJ2-5 TRBV4-2
CSVEGRATYNEQFF TGCAGCGTCGAGGGGAGAGCAACCTACAATGAGCAGTTCTTC . . TRBJ2-1 TRBV29-1
CSAHISTDTQYF TGCAGTGCCCACATCAGCACAGATACGCAGTATTTT . many TRBJ2-3 TRBV20-1
CSVPTGYQTQYF TGCAGCGTACCGACAGGGTATCAGACCCAGTACTTC TRBD1 many TRBJ2-5 TRBV29-1
CASSYSSSRGAVETQYF TGTGCCAGCAGTTACTCGAGCTCCAGGGGCGCAGTAGAGACCCAGTACTTC . many TRBJ2-5 TRBV6-5
CSARDRTGFNTDTQYF TGCAGTGCTAGAGATCGCACGGGGTTTAACACAGATACGCAGTATTTT . many TRBJ2-3 TRBV20-1